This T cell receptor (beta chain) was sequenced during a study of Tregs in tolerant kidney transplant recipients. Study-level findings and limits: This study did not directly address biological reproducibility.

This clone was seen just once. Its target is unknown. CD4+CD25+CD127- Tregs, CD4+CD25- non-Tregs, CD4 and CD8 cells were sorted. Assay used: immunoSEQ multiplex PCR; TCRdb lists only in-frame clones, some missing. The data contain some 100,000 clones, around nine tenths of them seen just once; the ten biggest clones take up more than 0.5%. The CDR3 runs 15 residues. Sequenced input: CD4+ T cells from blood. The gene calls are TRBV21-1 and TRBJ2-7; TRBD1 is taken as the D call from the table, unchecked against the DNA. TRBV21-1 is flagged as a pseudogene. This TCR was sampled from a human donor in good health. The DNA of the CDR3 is TGTGCCAGCAGCAAAGCCCAGATGACAGGGCGGGAGCAGTACTTC. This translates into CASSKAQMTGREQYF.